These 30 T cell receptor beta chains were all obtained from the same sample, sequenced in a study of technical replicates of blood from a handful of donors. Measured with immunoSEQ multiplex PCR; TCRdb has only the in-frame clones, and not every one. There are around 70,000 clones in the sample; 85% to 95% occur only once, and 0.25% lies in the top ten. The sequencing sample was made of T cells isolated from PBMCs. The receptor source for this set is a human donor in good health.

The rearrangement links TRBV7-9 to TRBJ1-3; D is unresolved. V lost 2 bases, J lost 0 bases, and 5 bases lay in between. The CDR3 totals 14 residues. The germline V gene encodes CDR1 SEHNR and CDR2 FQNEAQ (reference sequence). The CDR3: CASSLSSSGNTIYF. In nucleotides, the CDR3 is TGTGCCAGCAGCTTATCCAGCTCTGGAAACACCATATATTTT.

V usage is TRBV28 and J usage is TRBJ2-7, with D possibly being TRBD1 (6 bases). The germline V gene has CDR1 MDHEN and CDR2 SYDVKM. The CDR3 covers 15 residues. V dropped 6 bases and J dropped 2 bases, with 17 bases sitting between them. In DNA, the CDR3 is TGTGCCAGCAGACCCAATGGGGGCCCCACCTACGAGCAGTACTTC. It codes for CASRPNGGPTYEQYF.

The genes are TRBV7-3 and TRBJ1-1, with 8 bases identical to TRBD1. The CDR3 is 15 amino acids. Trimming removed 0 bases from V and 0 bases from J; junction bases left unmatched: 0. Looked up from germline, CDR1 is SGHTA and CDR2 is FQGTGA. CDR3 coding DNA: TGTGCCAGCAGCTTAACGGGACAGGTGAACACTGAAGCTTTCTTT. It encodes CASSLTGQVNTEAFF.

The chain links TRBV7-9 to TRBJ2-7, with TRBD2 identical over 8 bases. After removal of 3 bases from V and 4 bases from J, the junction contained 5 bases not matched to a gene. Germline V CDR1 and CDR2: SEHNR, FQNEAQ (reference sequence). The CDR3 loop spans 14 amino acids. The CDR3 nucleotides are TGTGCCAGCAGCTTTAGCGGGAAATCGTACGAGCAGTACTTC. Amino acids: CASSFSGKSYEQYF.

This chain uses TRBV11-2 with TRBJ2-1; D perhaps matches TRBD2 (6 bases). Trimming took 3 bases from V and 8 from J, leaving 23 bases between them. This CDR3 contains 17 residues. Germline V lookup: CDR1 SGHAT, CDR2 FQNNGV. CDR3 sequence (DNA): TGTGCCAGCAGCTTCCGTCTGCGGGGAATGCTCGTGGATGAGCAGTTCTTC. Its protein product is CASSFRLRGMLVDEQFF.

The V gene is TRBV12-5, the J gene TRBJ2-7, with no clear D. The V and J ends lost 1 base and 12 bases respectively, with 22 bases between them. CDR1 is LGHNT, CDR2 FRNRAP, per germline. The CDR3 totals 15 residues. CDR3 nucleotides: TGTGCTAGTGGTTTGGCCCGGCCAGGCCCCTTATTACCGTACTTC. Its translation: CASGLARPGPLLPYF.

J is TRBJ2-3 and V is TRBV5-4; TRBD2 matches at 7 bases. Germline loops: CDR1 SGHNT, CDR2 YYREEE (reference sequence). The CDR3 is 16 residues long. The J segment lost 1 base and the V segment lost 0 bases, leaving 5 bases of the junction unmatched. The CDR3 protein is CASSLVAGDGTDTQYF. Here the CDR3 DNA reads TGTGCCAGCAGCTTGGTGGCGGGGGACGGCACAGATACGCAGTATTTT.

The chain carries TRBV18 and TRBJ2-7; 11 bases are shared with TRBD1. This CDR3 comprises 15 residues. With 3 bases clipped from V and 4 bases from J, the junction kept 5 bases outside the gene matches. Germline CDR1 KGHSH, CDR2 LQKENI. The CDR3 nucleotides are TGTGCCAGCTCACCGTCCGGGACAGGGGGATACGAGCAGTACTTC. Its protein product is CASSPSGTGGYEQYF.

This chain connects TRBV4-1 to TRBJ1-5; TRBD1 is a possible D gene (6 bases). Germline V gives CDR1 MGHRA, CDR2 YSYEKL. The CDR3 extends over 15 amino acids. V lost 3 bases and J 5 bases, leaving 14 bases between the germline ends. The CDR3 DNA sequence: TGCGCCAGCAGCCATGTTCTCAGGGGTTATCAGCCCCAGCATTTT. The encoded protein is CASSHVLRGYQPQHF.

CDR3 region: CASSHTSGLITDTQYF. In DNA form, the CDR3 reads TGCGCCAGCAGCCACACTAGCGGACTAATTACAGATACGCAGTATTTT. The V call is TRBV4-1, the J call TRBJ2-3; 8 nucleotides agree with TRBD2. V was pared by 3 bases and J by 3 bases, with 8 bases of the junction left unmatched. This CDR3 region has 16 residues. The germline CDR1 and CDR2 sequences are MGHRA and YSYEKL.

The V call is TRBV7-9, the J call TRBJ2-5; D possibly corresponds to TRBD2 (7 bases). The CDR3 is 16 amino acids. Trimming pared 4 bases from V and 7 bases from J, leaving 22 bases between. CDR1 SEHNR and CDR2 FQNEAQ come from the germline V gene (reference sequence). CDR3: CASSSPSQGGGVTQYF. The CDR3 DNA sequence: TGTGCCAGCAGCTCCCCTAGCCAGGGAGGGGGGGTGACCCAGTACTTC.

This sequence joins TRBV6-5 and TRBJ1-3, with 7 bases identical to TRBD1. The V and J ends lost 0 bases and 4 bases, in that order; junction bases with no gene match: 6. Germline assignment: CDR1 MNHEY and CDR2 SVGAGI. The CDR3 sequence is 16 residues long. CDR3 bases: TGTGCCAGCAGTTACTCCTCCGGGACAGTGGGAAACACCATATATTTT. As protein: CASSYSSGTVGNTIYF.

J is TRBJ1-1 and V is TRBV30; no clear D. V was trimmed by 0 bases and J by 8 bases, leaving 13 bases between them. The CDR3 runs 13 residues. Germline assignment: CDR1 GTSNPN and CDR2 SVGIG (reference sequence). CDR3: CAWSVMRAAEAFF. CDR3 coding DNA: TGTGCCTGGAGTGTGATGAGGGCAGCCGAAGCTTTCTTT.

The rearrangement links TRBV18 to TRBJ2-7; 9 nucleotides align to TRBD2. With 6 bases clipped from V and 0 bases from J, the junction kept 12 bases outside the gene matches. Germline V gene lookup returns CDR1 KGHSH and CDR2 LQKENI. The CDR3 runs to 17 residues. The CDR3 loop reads CASSPGRTSGSSYEQYF. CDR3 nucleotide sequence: TGTGCCAGCTCCCCAGGCCGAACTAGCGGGTCCTCCTACGAGCAGTACTTC.

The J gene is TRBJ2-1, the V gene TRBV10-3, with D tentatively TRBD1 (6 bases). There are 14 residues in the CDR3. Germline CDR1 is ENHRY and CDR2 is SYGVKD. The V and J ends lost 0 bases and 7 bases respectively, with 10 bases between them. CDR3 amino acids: CAISESIQGNEQFF. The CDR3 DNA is TGTGCCATCAGTGAGTCGATACAGGGTAATGAGCAGTTCTTC.

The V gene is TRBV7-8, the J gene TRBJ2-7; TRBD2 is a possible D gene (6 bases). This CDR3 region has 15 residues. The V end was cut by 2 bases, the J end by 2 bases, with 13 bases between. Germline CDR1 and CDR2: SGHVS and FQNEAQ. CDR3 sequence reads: CASSLRGGAAYEQYF. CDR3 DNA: TGTGCCAGCAGCTTAAGAGGCGGGGCGGCCTACGAGCAGTACTTC. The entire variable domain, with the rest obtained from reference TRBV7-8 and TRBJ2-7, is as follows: GAGVSQSPRYKVAKRGQDVALRCDPISGHVSLFWYQQALGQGPEFLTYFQNEAQLDKSGLPSDRFFAERPEGSVSTLKIQRTQQEDSAVYLCASSLRGGAAYEQYFGPGTRLTVT.

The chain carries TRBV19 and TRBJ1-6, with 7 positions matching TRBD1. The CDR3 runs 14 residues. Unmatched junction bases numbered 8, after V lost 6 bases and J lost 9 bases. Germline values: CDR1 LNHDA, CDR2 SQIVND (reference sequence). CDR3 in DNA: TGTGCCAGTAGCCCACAGGGGTACGGTTCACCCCTCCACTTT. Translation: CASSPQGYGSPLHF.

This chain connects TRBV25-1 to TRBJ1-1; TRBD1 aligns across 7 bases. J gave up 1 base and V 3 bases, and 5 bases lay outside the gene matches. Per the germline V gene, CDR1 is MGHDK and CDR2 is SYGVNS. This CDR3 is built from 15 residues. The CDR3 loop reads CASSEGYRGNTEAFF. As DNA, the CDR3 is TGTGCCAGCAGTGAGGGTTACAGGGGGAACACTGAAGCTTTCTTT.

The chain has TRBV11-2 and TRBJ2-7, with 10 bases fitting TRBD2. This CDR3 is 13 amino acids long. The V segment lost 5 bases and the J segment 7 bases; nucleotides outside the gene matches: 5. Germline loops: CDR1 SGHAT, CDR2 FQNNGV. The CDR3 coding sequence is TGTGCCAGCAGCACCTGGACTAGCGGAGAGCAGTACTTC. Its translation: CASSTWTSGEQYF.

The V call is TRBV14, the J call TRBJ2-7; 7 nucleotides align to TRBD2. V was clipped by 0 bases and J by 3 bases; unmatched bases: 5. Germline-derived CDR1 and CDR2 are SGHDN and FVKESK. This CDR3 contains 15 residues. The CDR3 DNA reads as TGTGCCAGCAGCCAAGAAGGGCGCGGGGGCTACGAGCAGTACTTC. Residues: CASSQEGRGGYEQYF.

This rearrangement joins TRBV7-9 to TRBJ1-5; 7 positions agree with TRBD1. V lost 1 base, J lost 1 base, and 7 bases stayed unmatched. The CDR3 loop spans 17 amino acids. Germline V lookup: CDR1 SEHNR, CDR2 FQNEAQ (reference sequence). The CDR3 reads CASSLDPGGQSNQPQHF. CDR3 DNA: TGTGCCAGCAGCTTAGACCCAGGGGGGCAGAGCAATCAGCCCCAGCATTTT.

In DNA form, the CDR3 reads TGCAGTGCTAGGAGAAACAATGAGCAGTTCTTC. It specifies CSARRNNEQFF. The J gene is TRBJ2-1, the V gene TRBV20-1; no firm D call. The CDR3 has 11 amino acids. Germline CDR1 is DFQATT and CDR2 is SNEGSKA (reference sequence). V lost 3 bases, J lost 5 bases, and 5 bases lay in between.

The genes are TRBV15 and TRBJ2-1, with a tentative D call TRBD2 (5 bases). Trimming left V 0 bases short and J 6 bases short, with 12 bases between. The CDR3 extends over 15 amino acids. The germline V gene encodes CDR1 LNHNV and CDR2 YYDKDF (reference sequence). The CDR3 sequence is CATSRDPPGINEQFF. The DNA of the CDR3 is TGTGCCACCAGCAGAGATCCCCCCGGGATCAATGAGCAGTTCTTC.

CDR3 DNA sequence: TGCGCCAGCAGCCGTGGACAGGCCGTAACTCGCGAAAAACTGTTTTTT. Amino acids: CASSRGQAVTREKLFF. The V gene is TRBV5-1, the J gene TRBJ1-4; 7 bases are shared with TRBD1. The CDR3 length is 16 residues. Germline V CDR1 and CDR2: SGHRS, YFSETQ. With V trimmed by 4 bases and J by 8 bases, 14 bases remained unmatched.

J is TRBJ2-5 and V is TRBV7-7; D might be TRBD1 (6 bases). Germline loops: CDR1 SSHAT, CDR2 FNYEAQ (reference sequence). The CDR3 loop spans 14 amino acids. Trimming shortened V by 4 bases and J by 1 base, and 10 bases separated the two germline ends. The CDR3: CASSSYRAQETQYF. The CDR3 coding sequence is TGTGCCAGCAGCTCCTACAGGGCCCAAGAGACCCAGTACTTC.

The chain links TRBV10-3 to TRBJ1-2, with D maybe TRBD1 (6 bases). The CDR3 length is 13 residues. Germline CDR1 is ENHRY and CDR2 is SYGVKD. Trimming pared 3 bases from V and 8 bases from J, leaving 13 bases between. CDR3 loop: CAISDPGAGGYTF. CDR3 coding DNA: TGTGCCATCAGTGATCCAGGGGCTGGAGGCTACACCTTC.

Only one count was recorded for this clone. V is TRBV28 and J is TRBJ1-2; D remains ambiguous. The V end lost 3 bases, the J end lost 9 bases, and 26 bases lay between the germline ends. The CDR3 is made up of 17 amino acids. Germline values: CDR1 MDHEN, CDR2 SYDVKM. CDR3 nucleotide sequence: TGTGCCAGCAGTTTGGACCAAGAAGCAGGCTCGACTATGAGCTACACCTTC. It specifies CASSLDQEAGSTMSYTF.

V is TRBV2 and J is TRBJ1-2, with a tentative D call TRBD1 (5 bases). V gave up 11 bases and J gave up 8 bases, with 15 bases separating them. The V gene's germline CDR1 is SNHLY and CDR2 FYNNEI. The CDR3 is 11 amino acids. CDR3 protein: CAGRGVVGYTF. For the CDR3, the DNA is TGTGCCGGCCGGGGGGTAGTAGGCTACACCTTC.

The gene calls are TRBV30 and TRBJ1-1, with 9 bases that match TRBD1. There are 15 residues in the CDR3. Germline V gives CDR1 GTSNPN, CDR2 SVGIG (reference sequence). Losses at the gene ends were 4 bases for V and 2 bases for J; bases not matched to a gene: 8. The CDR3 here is CAWMLQGARNTEAFF. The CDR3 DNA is TGTGCCTGGATGCTACAGGGGGCGAGAAACACTGAAGCTTTCTTT.

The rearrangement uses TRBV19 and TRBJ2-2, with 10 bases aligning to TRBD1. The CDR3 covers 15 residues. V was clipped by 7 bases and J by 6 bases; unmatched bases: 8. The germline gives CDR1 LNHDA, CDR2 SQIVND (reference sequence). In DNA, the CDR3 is TGTGCCAGTATCCGTGACAGGGGGCTTGCCGGGGAGCTGTTTTTT. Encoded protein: CASIRDRGLAGELFF.